A selection of T cell receptor beta chains follows, all from one sample in a study of blood T cell repertoires in COVID-19. Libraries were prepared by immunoSEQ multiplex PCR; TCRdb keeps only in-frame clonotypes and omits some of them. The sample includes some 260,000 clones, more than 75% of them seen just once. The sequenced sample consisted of peripheral blood. Receptors were obtained from a woman aged 40 to 49 who had recovered from COVID-19. CDR3s include the opening cysteine and the closing phenylalanine or tryptophan. The D gene is left open where the match is weak. Size is omitted from some rows. Given values are once, few, many or a class for expanded clones.

-	once	TRBJ1-5	TRBV19	CASSPRPSNQPQHF	TGTGCCAGTAGTCCCCGTCCTAGCAATCAGCCCCAGCATTTT
TRBD1	-	TRBJ1-2	TRBV5-1	CASSLGTGNGYTF	TGCGCCAGCAGCTTGGGGACAGGGAATGGCTACACCTTC
TRBD1	-	TRBJ2-6	TRBV5-5	CASRRDSGNSGANVLTF	TGTGCCAGCAGAAGGGACAGCGGAAACTCTGGGGCCAACGTCCTGACTTTC
-	-	TRBJ1-4	TRBV7-6	CASSPPRDTPLLFF	TGTGCCAGCAGCCCCCCCCGGGACACCCCGCTGCTGTTTTTT
TRBD1	-	TRBJ1-3	TRBV6-2/TRBV6-3	CASSYPTGAGNTIYF	TGTGCCAGCAGTTACCCGACAGGGGCTGGAAACACCATATATTTT
TRBD1	-	TRBJ1-2	TRBV19	CASSRAGTGNYGYTF	TGTGCCAGTAGTAGAGCCGGGACAGGGAACTATGGCTACACCTTC
TRBD1	-	TRBJ1-5	TRBV5-1	CASSLQGGVDQPQHF	TGCGCCAGCAGCCTACAGGGGGGAGTGGATCAGCCCCAGCATTTT
-	-	TRBJ2-7	TRBV27	CASTPRGSSYEQYF	TGTGCCAGCACGCCCCGGGGGAGCTCCTACGAGCAGTACTTC
-	-	TRBJ1-3	TRBV7-4	CASSTGTRNTIYF	TGTGCCAGCAGCACAGGGACAAGAAACACCATATATTTT
-	-	TRBJ2-3	TRBV7-9	CASSLGGWGRITDTQYF	TGTGCCAGCAGCTTAGGGGGATGGGGCCGAATCACAGATACGCAGTATTTT
-	once	TRBJ2-3	TRBV2	CASRGGGSSQYF	TGTGCCAGCCGGGGCGGGGGCAGTTCGCAGTATTTT
TRBD1	-	TRBJ1-3	TRBV7-9	CASSQGASRRGNTIYF	TGTGCCAGCAGCCAGGGGGCATCCAGGCGTGGAAACACCATATATTTT
-	-	TRBJ1-3	TRBV3-1/TRBV3-2	CASSPGNSGNTIYF	TGTGCCAGCAGCCCCGGGAACTCTGGAAACACCATATATTTT
-	few	TRBJ2-6	TRBV5-1	CASSPTAGANVLTF	TGCGCCAGCAGCCCGACAGCTGGGGCCAACGTCCTGACTTTC
-	-	TRBJ2-3	TRBV7-2	CASTRTQYSTDTQYF	TGTGCCAGCACCCGAACGCAGTATTCCACAGATACGCAGTATTTT
TRBD1	-	TRBJ2-2	TRBV29-1	CSVEDVAGGAGELFF	TGCAGCGTTGAAGATGTTGCAGGGGGAGCCGGGGAGCTGTTTTTT
TRBD2	-	TRBJ2-7	TRBV27	CASSGLAGYEQYF	TGTGCCAGCAGTGGACTAGCGGGATACGAGCAGTACTTC
TRBD1	-	TRBJ2-3	TRBV7-6	CASSLGTGASPTDTQYF	TGTGCCAGCAGCTTAGGGACAGGGGCCTCCCCCACAGATACGCAGTATTTT
-	-	TRBJ1-4	TRBV6-1	CASSEVAAGREKLFF	TGTGCCAGCAGTGAAGTGGCGGCAGGGAGGGAAAAACTGTTTTTT
-	once	TRBJ2-3	TRBV10-3	CAISERADTQYF	TGTGCCATCAGTGAACGGGCAGATACGCAGTATTTT
TRBD2	few	TRBJ2-1	TRBV29-1	CSVGLAGDNEQFF	TGCAGCGTCGGACTAGCGGGGGACAATGAGCAGTTCTTC
-	-	TRBJ1-2	TRBV29-1	CSAPKGGTNYGYTF	TGCAGCGCCCCAAAGGGGGGGACTAACTATGGCTACACCTTC
-	-	TRBJ1-3	TRBV4-1	CASTPTGSGNTIYF	TGCGCCAGCACCCCGACGGGCTCTGGAAACACCATATATTTT
-	-	TRBJ1-2	TRBV3-1/TRBV3-2	CASSQDGGSYGYTF	TGTGCCAGCAGCCAAGACGGCGGCAGCTATGGCTACACCTTC
-	few	TRBJ1-3	TRBV7-6	CASSPGRAVGNTIYF	TGTGCCAGCAGCCCAGGCAGGGCGGTTGGAAACACCATATATTTT
TRBD1	-	TRBJ1-1	TRBV7-9	CASSRRTGIEAFF	TGTGCCAGCAGCCGACGGACAGGGATTGAAGCTTTCTTT
-	-	TRBJ2-1	TRBV27	CASSLSPPAYNEQFF	TGTGCCAGCAGTTTATCCCCCCCAGCCTACAATGAGCAGTTCTTC
TRBD2	-	TRBJ2-3	TRBV5-1	CASSLLAGAGMDTQYF	TGCGCCAGCAGCTTGCTCGCGGGAGCGGGGATGGATACGCAGTATTTT
-	-	TRBJ2-3	TRBV7-2	CASSPQGWDTQYF	TGTGCCAGCAGCCCCCAGGGGTGGGATACGCAGTATTTT
-	once	TRBJ1-2	TRBV20-1	CSALGGYGYTF	TGCAGTGCCCTCGGCGGCTATGGCTACACCTTC
TRBD2	-	TRBJ2-7	TRBV4-2	CASSQFGLADYEQYF	TGTGCCAGCAGCCAATTCGGCCTAGCGGACTACGAGCAGTACTTC
-	-	TRBJ1-6	TRBV19	CATFGGNSPLHF	TGTGCCACCTTCGGGGGGAATTCACCCCTCCACTTT
-	-	TRBJ2-7	TRBV16	CASSTQGGPGDEQYF	TGTGCCAGCAGCACCCAGGGGGGCCCTGGGGACGAGCAGTACTTC
-	-	TRBJ2-3	TRBV14	CASSPLTSLRADTQYF	TGTGCCAGCAGCCCCCTCACTAGTCTGAGGGCAGATACGCAGTATTTT
-	-	TRBJ1-1	TRBV19	CASSLSWTEAFF	TGTGCCAGTAGTCTAAGTTGGACTGAAGCTTTCTTT
-	-	TRBJ1-2	TRBV5-1	CASSAGLSNYGYTF	TGCGCCAGCAGCGCGGGCCTTTCTAACTATGGCTACACCTTC
TRBD2	-	TRBJ2-3	TRBV4-3	CASSQAFPSGGGTDTQYF	TGCGCCAGCAGCCAAGCGTTTCCTAGCGGGGGGGGGACAGATACGCAGTATTTT
-	once	TRBJ2-5	TRBV5-1	CASSLAFRAGQETQYF	TGCGCCAGCAGCTTGGCGTTTAGGGCGGGCCAAGAGACCCAGTACTTC
TRBD2	once	TRBJ2-2	TRBV30	CAWRAPSGRGTGELFF	TGTGCCTGGAGAGCCCCTAGCGGGAGGGGCACCGGGGAGCTGTTTTTT
-	-	TRBJ2-7	TRBV27	CASSFMGASYEQYF	TGTGCCAGCAGTTTTATGGGGGCATCCTACGAGCAGTACTTC
-	-	TRBJ1-5	TRBV7-3	CASSLGDRQDQPQHF	TGTGCCAGCAGCTTAGGGGACCGACAGGATCAGCCCCAGCATTTT
-	-	TRBJ2-1	TRBV3-1/TRBV3-2	CASSQDGVVGVTVRGEQFF	TGTGCCAGCAGCCAAGATGGGGTTGTTGGCGTGACGGTGCGGGGCGAGCAGTTCTTC
-	-	TRBJ2-2	TRBV18	CASSHTNTGELFF	TGTGCCAGCTCGCACACGAACACCGGGGAGCTGTTTTTT
-	-	TRBJ1-1	TRBV12-3/TRBV12-4	CASKPGPLEAFF	TGTGCCAGCAAACCGGGTCCTCTTGAAGCTTTCTTT
-	-	TRBJ2-4	TRBV28	CASTLPGGGIQYF	TGTGCCAGCACCCTTCCAGGGGGAGGCATTCAGTACTTC
-	-	TRBJ1-5	TRBV7-2	CASSPQGGVRNQPQHF	TGTGCCAGCAGCCCTCAGGGTGGTGTGCGCAATCAGCCCCAGCATTTT
TRBD1	-	TRBJ2-3	TRBV7-2	CASSQTGTADTQYF	TGTGCCAGCAGCCAGACAGGGACCGCAGATACGCAGTATTTT
TRBD2	-	TRBJ2-2	TRBV7-9	CASSRPRTSGRPRAGELFF	TGTGCCAGCAGCAGACCCCGCACTAGCGGGAGGCCCCGGGCCGGGGAGCTGTTTTTT
TRBD1	-	TRBJ1-4	TRBV11-3	CASSQDRADEKLFF	TGTGCCAGCAGCCAGGACAGGGCGGATGAAAAACTGTTTTTT
TRBD2	-	TRBJ2-2	TRBV5-4	CASSPLGLAGGAGELFF	TGTGCCAGCAGCCCCCTTGGGCTAGCGGGTGGGGCCGGGGAGCTGTTTTTT
TRBD1	-	TRBJ1-2	TRBV15	CATSRDRGTGDGYTF	TGTGCCACCAGCAGAGACCGGGGGACAGGGGACGGCTACACCTTC
TRBD2	-	TRBJ2-7	TRBV11-2	CASTTLAAAPYEQYF	TGTGCCAGCACCACACTAGCGGCAGCCCCCTACGAGCAGTACTTC
-	once	TRBJ2-3	TRBV6-5	CASSNRGGTPDTQYF	TGTGCCAGCAGCAACAGGGGGGGCACCCCAGATACGCAGTATTTT
TRBD2	-	TRBJ2-1	TRBV7-8	CASSLRTSGSYNEQFF	TGTGCCAGCAGCCTCCGGACTAGCGGGAGTTACAATGAGCAGTTCTTC
-	-	TRBJ1-2	TRBV21-1	CASSLGPRKTNYGYTF	TGTGCCAGCAGCCTGGGGCCTCGAAAGACTAACTATGGCTACACCTTC
TRBD2	-	TRBJ2-1	TRBV13	CASSPAGLAGDWGEQFF	TGTGCCAGCAGCCCGGCGGGACTAGCGGGAGATTGGGGTGAGCAGTTCTTC
-	-	TRBJ2-7	TRBV30	CAWSVLEDSYEQYF	TGTGCCTGGAGTGTACTTGAGGATTCCTACGAGCAGTACTTC
-	-	TRBJ1-2	TRBV30	CATRREGSYGYTF	TGTGCAACCCGCAGGGAGGGAAGCTATGGCTACACCTTC
TRBD2	once	TRBJ2-5	TRBV30	CAWSALAGGPETQYF	TGTGCCTGGAGCGCCTTGGCGGGAGGGCCTGAGACCCAGTACTTC
-	-	TRBJ2-3	TRBV5-8	CASSSPTHSSTDTQYF	TGTGCCAGCAGCTCCCCCACACATTCAAGCACAGATACGCAGTATTTT